The rows below give T cell receptor beta chains drawn from one sample of a study of blood T cell repertoires in COVID-19. TCRdb's copy holds only in-frame clones and misses some; the assay was immunoSEQ multiplex PCR. Among some 180,000 clones listed, 78% were seen once. Sequencing was carried out using peripheral blood. The receptors originated from a woman older than 75 with active or convalescent COVID-19. Each CDR3 is given with its conserved first and last residue. For some rows the clone size is stated as once, few or many, or as a class when expanded; others skip it.

j_call v_call clone_size cdr3_aa
TRBJ1-2 TRBV28 NA CASSLGAANGYTF
TRBJ1-2 TRBV28 NA CASSAWGDRDYGYTF
TRBJ1-2 TRBV19 once CASSRGQGGDGYTF
TRBJ1-5 TRBV27 NA CASSGVQGGNQPQHF
TRBJ1-4 TRBV2 NA CATPWDRDNEKLFF
TRBJ2-7 TRBV4-2 NA CASSRQGASEQYF
TRBJ2-7 TRBV10-3 NA CAISVSSGETYEQYF
TRBJ1-2 TRBV28 NA CASSSPWTEPIRGYTF
TRBJ2-5 TRBV20-1 NA CSASNSGGAGETQYF
TRBJ2-1 TRBV4-1 NA CASSLTSGGAWDEQFF
TRBJ1-4 TRBV10-3 NA CAISAGGRATNEKLFF
TRBJ2-7 TRBV4-2 NA CASSQGAGALLKDF
TRBJ2-7 TRBV28 NA CASSKTGPLTYEQYF
TRBJ2-2 TRBV7-2 NA CASTPWGGPGTGELFF
TRBJ1-2 TRBV6-5 once CASSYSRDSYGYTF
TRBJ1-2 TRBV28 NA CASSPSNYGYTF
TRBJ1-6 TRBV4-1 NA CASSQQDTYNSPLHF
TRBJ1-3 TRBV29-1 few CSIAGSGNTIYF
TRBJ2-5 TRBV4-3 NA CASSQGLAGAETQYF
TRBJ2-7 TRBV5-4 NA CASSLAGRGKKEQYF
TRBJ1-3 TRBV20-1 once CSASETAGNTIYF
TRBJ1-2 TRBV19 NA CASSAMTGGGYTF
TRBJ2-7 TRBV2 NA CASIRDLSSYEQYF
TRBJ2-7 TRBV3-1/TRBV3-2 few CASSQVAGGPYEQYF
TRBJ1-2 TRBV7-9 NA CASSTYSDRGLGYTF
TRBJ2-7 TRBV6-6 few CASSYRGIDEQYF
TRBJ2-7 TRBV28 NA CASREDRGYEQYF
TRBJ2-1 TRBV7-3 NA CASSPGTGNNEQFF
TRBJ1-1 TRBV15 few CATSRDGAVMNTEAFF
TRBJ1-2 TRBV27 NA CASGRRYGYTF
TRBJ2-2 TRBV10-2 few CASSQAGDPSGELFF
TRBJ1-3 TRBV3-1/TRBV3-2 NA CASSHGTGPSSGNTIYF
TRBJ2-7 TRBV11-2 NA CASSLGPTYEQYF
TRBJ2-1 TRBV4-1 NA CASSRSHNSYNEQFF
TRBJ2-6 TRBV29-1 once CSVDTSGANVLTF
TRBJ1-1 TRBV2 few CASRVERGRGTEAFF
TRBJ1-3 TRBV4-3 once CASSLSFGGLSGNTIYF
TRBJ2-3 TRBV5-4 NA CASSFYRGVITDTQYF
TRBJ1-5 TRBV21-1 NA CASSREQDPPSNQPQHF
TRBJ1-1 TRBV5-6 NA CASSGTGDTEAFF
TRBJ2-5 TRBV5-4 NA CASSFLTSGQETQYF
TRBJ2-2 TRBV5-1 NA CASSLEWLAVNTGELFF
TRBJ2-3 TRBV29-1 NA CSVGLLDTQYF
TRBJ2-6 TRBV13 once CASSSGTGSSGANVLTF
TRBJ1-1 TRBV18 NA CASSPVQDSEAFF
TRBJ1-5 TRBV5-4 NA CASSTDRAQPQHF